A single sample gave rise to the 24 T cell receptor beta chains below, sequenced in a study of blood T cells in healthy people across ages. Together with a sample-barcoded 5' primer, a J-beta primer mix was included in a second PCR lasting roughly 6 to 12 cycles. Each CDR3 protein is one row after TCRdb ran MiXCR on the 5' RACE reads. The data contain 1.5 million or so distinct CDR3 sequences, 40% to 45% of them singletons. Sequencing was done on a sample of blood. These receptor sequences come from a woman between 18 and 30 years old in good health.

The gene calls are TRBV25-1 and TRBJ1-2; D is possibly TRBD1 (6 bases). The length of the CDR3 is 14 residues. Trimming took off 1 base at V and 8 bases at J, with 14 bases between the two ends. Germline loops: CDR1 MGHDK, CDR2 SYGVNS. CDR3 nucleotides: TGTGCCAGCAGTGAATTTTTGGGGGGCGAAGGCTACACCTTC. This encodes CASSEFLGGEGYTF.

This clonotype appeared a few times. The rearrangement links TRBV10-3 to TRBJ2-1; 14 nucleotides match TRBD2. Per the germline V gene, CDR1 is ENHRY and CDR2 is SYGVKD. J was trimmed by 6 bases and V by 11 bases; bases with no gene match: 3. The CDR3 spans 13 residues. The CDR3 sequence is CAVGLAGVNEQFF. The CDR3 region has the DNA TGTGCCGTGGGACTAGCGGGAGTCAATGAGCAGTTCTTC.

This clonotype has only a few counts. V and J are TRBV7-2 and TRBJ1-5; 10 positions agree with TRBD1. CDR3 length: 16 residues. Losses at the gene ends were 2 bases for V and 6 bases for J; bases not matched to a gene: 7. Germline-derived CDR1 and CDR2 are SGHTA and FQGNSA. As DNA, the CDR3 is TGTGCCAGCAGCTTATCCGGGACAGGGGTCGGTCAGCCCCAGCATTTT. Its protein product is CASSLSGTGVGQPQHF.

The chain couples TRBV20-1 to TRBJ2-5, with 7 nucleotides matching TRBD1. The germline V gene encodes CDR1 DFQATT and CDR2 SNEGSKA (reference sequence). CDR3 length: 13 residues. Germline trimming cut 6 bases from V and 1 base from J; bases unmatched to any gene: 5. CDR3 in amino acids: CSARGTAQETQYF. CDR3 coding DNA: TGCAGTGCCAGGGGGACCGCCCAAGAGACCCAGTACTTC.

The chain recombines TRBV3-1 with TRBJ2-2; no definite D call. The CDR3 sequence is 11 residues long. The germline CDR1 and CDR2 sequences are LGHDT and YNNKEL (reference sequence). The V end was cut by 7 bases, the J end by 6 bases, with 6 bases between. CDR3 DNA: TGTGCCAGCAAGTACGCCGGGGAGCTGTTTTTT. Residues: CASKYAGELFF.

The DNA of the CDR3 is TGCGCCAGCAGCCAAGATCCCCGTACCAGCTCCTACGAGCAGTACTTC. Its translation is CASSQDPRTSSYEQYF. V and J are TRBV4-1 and TRBJ2-7; D unresolved. CDR3 length equals 16 residues. V lost 0 bases to trimming and J lost 0 bases, with 12 bases between them. CDR1 is MGHRA, CDR2 YSYEKL, per germline.

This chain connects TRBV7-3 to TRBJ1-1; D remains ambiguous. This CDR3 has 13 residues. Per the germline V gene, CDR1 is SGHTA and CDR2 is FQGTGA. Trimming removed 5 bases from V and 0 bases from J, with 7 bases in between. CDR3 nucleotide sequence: TGTGCCAGCAGCATGTACTTGAACACTGAAGCTTTCTTT. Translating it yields CASSMYLNTEAFF.

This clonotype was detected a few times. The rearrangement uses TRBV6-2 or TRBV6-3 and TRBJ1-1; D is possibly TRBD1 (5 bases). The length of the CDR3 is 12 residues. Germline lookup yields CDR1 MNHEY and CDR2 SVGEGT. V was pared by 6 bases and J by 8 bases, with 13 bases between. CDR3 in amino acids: CASRTQGTEAFF. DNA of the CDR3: TGTGCCAGCAGAACGCAGGGTACAGAAGCTTTCTTT.

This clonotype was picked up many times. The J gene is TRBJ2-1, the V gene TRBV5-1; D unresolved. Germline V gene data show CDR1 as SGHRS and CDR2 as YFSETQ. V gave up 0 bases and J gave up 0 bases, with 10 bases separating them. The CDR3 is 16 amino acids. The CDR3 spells CASSLGGASSYNEQFF. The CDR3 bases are TGCGCCAGCAGCTTGGGAGGAGCAAGCTCCTACAATGAGCAGTTCTTC.

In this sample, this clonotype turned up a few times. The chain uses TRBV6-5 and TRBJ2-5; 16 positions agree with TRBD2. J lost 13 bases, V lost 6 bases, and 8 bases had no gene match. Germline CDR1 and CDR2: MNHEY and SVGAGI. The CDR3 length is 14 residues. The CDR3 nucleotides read TGTGCCAGCAGCCTGGGACTAGCGGGGGGGAAACTGTACTTC. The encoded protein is CASSLGLAGGKLYF.

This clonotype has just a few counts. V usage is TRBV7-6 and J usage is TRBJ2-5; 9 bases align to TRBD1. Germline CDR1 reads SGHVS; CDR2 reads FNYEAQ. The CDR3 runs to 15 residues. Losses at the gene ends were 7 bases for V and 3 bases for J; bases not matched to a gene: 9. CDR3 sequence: CASTSPGQGKETQYF. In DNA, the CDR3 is TGTGCCAGCACATCACCGGGACAGGGAAAAGAGACCCAGTACTTC.

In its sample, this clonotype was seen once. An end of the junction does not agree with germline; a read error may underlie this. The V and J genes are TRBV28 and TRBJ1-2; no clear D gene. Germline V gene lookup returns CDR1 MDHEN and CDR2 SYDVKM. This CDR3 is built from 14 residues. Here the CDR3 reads CAGSFFPPSSGYTF. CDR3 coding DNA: TGTGCCGGCAGTTTCTTTCCCCCCTCTAGTGGCTACACCTTC.

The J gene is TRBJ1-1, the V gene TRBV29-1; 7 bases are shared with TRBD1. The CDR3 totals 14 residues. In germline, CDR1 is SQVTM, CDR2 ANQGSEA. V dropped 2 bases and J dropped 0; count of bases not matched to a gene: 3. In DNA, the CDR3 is TGCAGCGTTGAAAAGACAGGGATGAACACTGAAGCTTTCTTT. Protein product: CSVEKTGMNTEAFF. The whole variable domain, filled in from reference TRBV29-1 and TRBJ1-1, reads SAVISQKPSRDICQRGTSLTIQCQVDSQVTMMFWYRQQPGQSLTLIATANQGSEATYESGFVIDKFPISRPNLTFSTLTVSNMSPEDSSIYLCSVEKTGMNTEAFFGQGTRLTVV.

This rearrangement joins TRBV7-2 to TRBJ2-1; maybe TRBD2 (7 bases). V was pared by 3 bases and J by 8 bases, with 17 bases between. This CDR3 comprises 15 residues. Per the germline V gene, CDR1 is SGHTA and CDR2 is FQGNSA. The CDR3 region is CASSFLGGGHDEQFF. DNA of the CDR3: TGTGCCAGCAGCTTTTTAGGGGGGGGCCACGATGAGCAGTTCTTC.

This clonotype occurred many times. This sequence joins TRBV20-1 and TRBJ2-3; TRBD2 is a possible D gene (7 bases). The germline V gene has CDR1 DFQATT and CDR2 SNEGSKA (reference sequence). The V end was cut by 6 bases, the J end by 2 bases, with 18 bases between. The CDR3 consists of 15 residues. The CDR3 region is CSADGGTRHTDTQYF. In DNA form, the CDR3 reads TGCAGTGCCGACGGGGGGACACGACACACAGATACGCAGTATTTT.

The CDR3 DNA reads TGTGCCAGCAGTTACTCTACGCGGGAGCCAGATACGCAGTATTTT. Translated, it gives CASSYSTREPDTQYF. This rearrangement joins TRBV6-5 to TRBJ2-3; 7 nucleotides match TRBD2. This CDR3 comprises 15 residues. Germline V lookup: CDR1 MNHEY, CDR2 SVGAGI. V lost 0 bases, J lost 4 bases, and 4 bases stayed unmatched.

This CDR3 reads CASSDTGGAGGYTF. The CDR3 DNA reads as TGTGCCAGCAGCGATACAGGGGGAGCTGGTGGCTACACCTTC. V and J are TRBV27 and TRBJ1-2, with 8 bases that match TRBD1. The junction had 10 bases not matched to a gene; V was cut back by 6 bases and J by 7 bases. This CDR3 contains 14 residues. Looked up from germline, CDR1 is MNHEY and CDR2 is SMNVEV (reference sequence).

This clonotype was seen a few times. The CDR3 here is CASSFRSGENEQFF. DNA of the CDR3: TGTGCCAGCAGCTTCAGGAGCGGGGAGAATGAGCAGTTCTTC. The chain has TRBV7-2 and TRBJ2-1; 7 positions match TRBD2. V was clipped by 3 bases and J by 7 bases; unmatched bases: 6. The CDR3 covers 14 residues. In germline, CDR1 is SGHTA, CDR2 FQGNSA.

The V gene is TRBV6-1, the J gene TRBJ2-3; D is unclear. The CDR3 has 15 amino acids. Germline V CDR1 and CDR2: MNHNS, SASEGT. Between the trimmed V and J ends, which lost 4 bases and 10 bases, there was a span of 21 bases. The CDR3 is CASSGGSTDTSPQYF. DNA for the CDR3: TGTGCCAGCAGTGGAGGCTCCACAGATACGAGTCCGCAGTATTTT.

The CDR3 nucleotides read TGTGCCACCAGTGAGTCTGCCGGGACAGGGACCCAGTACTTC. It specifies CATSESAGTGTQYF. The chain links TRBV24-1 to TRBJ2-5; 8 bases fit TRBD1. The V and J ends lost 4 bases and 7 bases, in that order; junction bases with no gene match: 7. Germline assignment: CDR1 KGHDR and CDR2 SFDVKD. This CDR3 has 14 residues.

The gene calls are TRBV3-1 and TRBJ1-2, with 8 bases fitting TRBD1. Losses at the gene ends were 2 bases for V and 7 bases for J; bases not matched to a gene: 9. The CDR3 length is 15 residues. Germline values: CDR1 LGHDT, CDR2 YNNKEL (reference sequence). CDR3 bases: TGTGCCAGCAGCCAAAGCCCGGGACAGGACTGTGGCTACACCTTC. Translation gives CASSQSPGQDCGYTF.

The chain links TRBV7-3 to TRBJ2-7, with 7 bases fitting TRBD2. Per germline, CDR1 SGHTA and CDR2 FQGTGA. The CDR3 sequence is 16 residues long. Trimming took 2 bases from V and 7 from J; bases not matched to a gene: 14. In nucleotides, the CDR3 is TGTGCCAGCAGCTTAGGGGGAGGGAGGGTCTACAATGAGCAGTACTTC. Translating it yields CASSLGGGRVYNEQYF.

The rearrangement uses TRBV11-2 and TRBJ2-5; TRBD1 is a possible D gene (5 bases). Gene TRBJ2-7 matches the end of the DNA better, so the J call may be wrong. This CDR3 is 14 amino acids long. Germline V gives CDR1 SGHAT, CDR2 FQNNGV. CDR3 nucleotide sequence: TGTGCCAGCAGCCCTCAGGGTGTACTGGGCGAGCAGTACTTC. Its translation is CASSPQGVLGEQYF.

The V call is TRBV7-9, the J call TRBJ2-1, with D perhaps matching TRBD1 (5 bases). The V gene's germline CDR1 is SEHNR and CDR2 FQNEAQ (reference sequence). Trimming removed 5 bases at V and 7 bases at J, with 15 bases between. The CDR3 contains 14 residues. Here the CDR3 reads CASSRPSNRNEQFF. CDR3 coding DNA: TGTGCCAGCAGCCGCCCATCGAACAGGAATGAGCAGTTCTTC.